Listed below are T cell receptor beta chains from one sample, sequenced in a study of T cells in Graves' hyperthyroidism and ophthalmopathy. TCRdb used MiXCR to reprocess the multiplex PCR reads, holding one entry per CDR3 protein. There are about 270,000 distinct CDR3 sequences in the sample; 24% occur only once, and roughly 35% lies in the top ten. Sequenced input: blood. All receptors come from a woman aged 35 to 49 with Graves' ophthalmopathy. CDR3s include the opening cysteine and the closing phenylalanine or tryptophan. A D gene is named only where the DNA matches it firmly. Only some rows state a clone size, as once, few, many or a class for expanded clones.

>once|TRBJ1-6|NA|TRBV28
TGTGCCAGCAGTCTACGGGCAGCAAATTCACCCCTCCACTTT
CASSLRAANSPLHF
>many|TRBJ2-2|NA|TRBV28
TGTGCCAGCAGTTTACTGGAAGAGATCACCGGGATGTCACCGGCCGGGGAGCTGTTTTTT
CASSLLEEITGMSPAGELFF
>many|TRBJ2-2|TRBD2|TRBV28
TGTGCCAGCAGAACACTAGCGGGAGGTACCGGGGAGCTGTTTTTT
CASRTLAGGTGELFF
>many|TRBJ2-2|TRBD2|TRBV7-8
TGTGCCGGCAGCTTAGTAGCGGGAGACACCGGGGAGCTGTTTTTT
CAGSLVAGDTGELFF
>many|TRBJ1-1|NA|TRBV20-1
TGCAGTGCTAGAGTTGGGGGAAGGAACACTGAAGCTTTCTTT
CSARVGGRNTEAFF
>once|TRBJ1-5|TRBD1|TRBV6-1
TGTGCCAGCAGTGCCGGGACAGCAGTCAATCAGCCCCAGCATTTT
CASSAGTAVNQPQHF
>many|TRBJ1-5|NA|TRBV28
TGTGCCAGCAGTTTTAGCATCCCCGGTTATAGCAATCAGCCCCAGCATTTT
CASSFSIPGYSNQPQHF
>many|TRBJ2-7|TRBD1|TRBV6-1
TGTGCCAGCAGTGGGCCGGGACAGGGTAACCACGAGCAGTACTTC
CASSGPGQGNHEQYF
>many|TRBJ2-7|NA|TRBV28
TGTGCCAGCAGTCCGCCCCCCCTTAACCACGAGCAGTACTTC
CASSPPPLNHEQYF
>many|TRBJ2-5|NA|TRBV24-1
TGTGCCACCAGTGGCCCGGCCCCGGGACGCACGGAATCACAAGAGACCCAGTACTTC
CATSGPAPGRTESQETQYF
>few|TRBJ1-2|NA|TRBV19
TGTGCCGCCGAACCGGGACATAACTATGGCTACACCTTC
CAAEPGHNYGYTF
>many|TRBJ2-7|TRBD2|TRBV7-8
TGTGCCAGCAGCTTGAGGACTAGCACAACCTACGAGCAGTACTTC
CASSLRTSTTYEQYF
>many|TRBJ2-5|TRBD2|TRBV19
TGTGCCAGTAGTATATCGGGACTAGAACGGGAGACCCAGTACTTC
CASSISGLERETQYF
>many|TRBJ1-1|NA|TRBV20-1
TGCAGTGCTATCGATCATCAGGGTGGGGGCAACACTGAAGCTTTCTTT
CSAIDHQGGGNTEAFF
>many|TRBJ1-1|TRBD1|TRBV3-1
TGTGCCAGCGGAGGGACAGGGAATATCGAGGCTTTCTTT
CASGGTGNIEAFF
>many|TRBJ2-7|NA|TRBV11-2
TGTGCCAGCAGCTTTAACGAGCAGTACTTC
CASSFNEQYF
>many|TRBJ2-7|NA|TRBV19
TGTGCCAGTAGTATAGGGGTAAGGGCCTACGAGCAGTACTTC
CASSIGVRAYEQYF
>many|TRBJ1-5|NA|TRBV14
TGTGCCAGCAGCCAAGTTGAGGGTCAGCCCCAGCATTTT
CASSQVEGQPQHF
>many|TRBJ2-2|TRBD2|TRBV20-1
TGCAGTGCTAGGGGAGGACTAGCGGGACCCACCGGGGAGCTGTTTTTT
CSARGGLAGPTGELFF
>many|TRBJ2-7|TRBD2|TRBV20-1
TGCAGTGCTACGCTAGCGGAATACGAGCAGTACTTC
CSATLAEYEQYF
>many|TRBJ2-3|TRBD2|TRBV28
TGTGCCAGCAGTCTCGCGGGGGAGGGGCGAATCGTCACAGATACGCAGTATTTT
CASSLAGEGRIVTDTQYF
>NA|TRBJ1-5|NA|TRBV5-1
TGCGCCAGCAGGGTCGATAGCAATCAGCCCCAGCATTTT
CASRVDSNQPQHF
>many|TRBJ1-2|TRBD1|TRBV29-1
TGCAGCGCCACCCGGACAGGGGGCTATGGCTACACCTTC
CSATRTGGYGYTF
>many|TRBJ2-7|NA|TRBV30
TGTGCCTGGAGTATGGGGGGCGCATCCTACGAGCAGTACTTC
CAWSMGGASYEQYF
>many|TRBJ2-7|TRBD1|TRBV29-1
TGCAGCGTTCACAGGGGCGACGAGCAGTACTTC
CSVHRGDEQYF
>NA|TRBJ1-2|NA|TRBV20-1
TGCAGTGCTAGCTTGGGGTCGGGCTATGGCTACACCTTC
CSASLGSGYGYTF
>few|TRBJ2-1|NA|TRBV30
TGTGCCTGGACCTCTTTTGGGACTGGGGAGCAGTTCTTC
CAWTSFGTGEQFF
>few|TRBJ1-2|TRBD1|TRBV10-3
TGTGCCATCAGTGAGGGACAGGCGAATGGCTACACCTTC
CAISEGQANGYTF
>NA|TRBJ1-2|NA|TRBV6-1
TGTGCCAGCAGCCCCGGGGACATCCTGAACTATGGCTACACCTTC
CASSPGDILNYGYTF
>NA|TRBJ1-5|NA|TRBV11-2
TGTGCCAGCAGCTTAGATTCATGGGGGCTAGGCAATCAGCCCCAGCATTTT
CASSLDSWGLGNQPQHF
>NA|TRBJ2-5|TRBD2|TRBV12-3/TRBV12-4
TGTGCCAGCACCGAACTAGCGGGAGGGGAGACCCAGTACTTC
CASTELAGGETQYF
>many|TRBJ1-2|NA|TRBV28
TGTGCCGTCCGGGACAAGTTCTATGGCTACACCTTC
CAVRDKFYGYTF
>many|TRBJ2-7|TRBD1|TRBV7-8
TGTGCCAGCAGCTTAGCTGGGACAGGAGCCTACGAGCAGTACTTC
CASSLAGTGAYEQYF
>many|TRBJ2-7|NA|TRBV19
TGTGCCAGTAGTATAGTGGACGGGTCCTACGAGCAGTACTTC
CASSIVDGSYEQYF
>many|TRBJ1-5|NA|TRBV20-1
TGCAGTGCTAGAGTGGGAGGGAACGGCAATCAGCCCCAGCATTTT
CSARVGGNGNQPQHF
>many|TRBJ2-7|NA|TRBV18
TGTGCCAGCTCACCCGGTTGGGAGCAGTACTTC
CASSPGWEQYF
>many|TRBJ2-2|NA|TRBV7-6
TGTGCCAGCAGTTCACAACACACCGGGGAGCTGTTTTTT
CASSSQHTGELFF
>many|TRBJ1-6|NA|TRBV11-2
TGTGCCAGCAGCTTAGAGGCAGCCAATAATTCACCCCTCCACTTT
CASSLEAANNSPLHF
>NA|TRBJ2-7|TRBD2|TRBV29-1
TGCAGCGTTGTACTAGCGGGAGGGTTATACGAGCAGTACTTC
CSVVLAGGLYEQYF
>many|TRBJ1-1|NA|TRBV30
TGTGCCTGGAGTGTACTCGGGGAGAACACTGAAGCTTTCTTT
CAWSVLGENTEAFF